This T cell receptor (beta chain) appears in the sequencing data of a study of shared clonotypes between healthy human individuals (dated by TCRdb to about 2020). For the study in its entirety: The cohort comprised a couple of women and a few men aged 18 to 49 years. Between about 0.8 and 9.5 billion PBMCs per donor were obtained by leukapheresis. To estimate repertoire size and how much clonotype sharing occurs between individuals, the study deeply sequenced the blood TCR repertoires of roughly 5 healthy adults. For each donor, CD4 naive and CD4 memory were each run on three plates, CD8 naive on two plates, and CD8 memory on one plate. To increase sequencing depth and limit assay-specific biases, TCR repertoire library preparation and sequencing were carried out by different laboratories using diverse techniques. Overall study results and their limits: Naive subsets generally had larger estimated clonotype richness than memory subsets did. Compared with non-shared clonotypes, clonotypes shared by all four sorted-subset donors had higher generation probabilities. Only blood was sampled, and tissue TCR repertoires likely differ from those in blood. The genetic and exposure-history diversity represented was limited by the small number of donors. Incomplete sequencing was indicated by rarefaction of sorted-subset datasets, despite the large sequencing depth. Based on pairwise subsampling, the degree of clonotype sharing among donors was expected to be affected by sequencing depth. When four donors were compared, the shared fraction of clonotypes was around 4.6% for naive CD4, around 3.5% for naive CD8, more than 2% for memory CD4, and around 0.4% for memory CD8.

This clone was observed once. The antigen this receptor binds is unknown. Per-base qualities were not stored, and no clone one base away is much larger. Taken from cysteine to phenylalanine, the CDR3 has 17 residues. Only the CDR3 DNA stays, 51 bases, in frame from base 1. The junction shows trimming of 0 bases on V and 0 bases on J, plus 11 bases between the germline ends. CDR1 and CDR2, looked up from the germline V gene, are MGHRA and YSYEKL. TCR CDR3 regions were amplified from genomic DNA by multiplex PCR using the deep immunoSEQ assay. Genomic DNA extracted from each cell subset was distributed evenly over all wells of several immunoSEQ 96-well plates, and each plate served as one replicate. For sorted subsets, around 200 ng genomic DNA, equal to tens of thousands of T cell genomes, was loaded into each replicate PCR. The purified libraries were quantified using a Qubit 3.0 fluorometer, sized with a Bioanalyzer 2100, and then quantified again using the KAPA Library Quantification kit. Every immunoSEQ 96-well plate was sequenced on a separate single-read 150-cycle Illumina NextSeq 550 flow cell. The paper's processing steps were these. Because the immunoSEQ output included only junctional sequences and no quality scores, the filtering could not be the same as the filtering used for full-length reads. To assign V/J genes and CDR3, sequences were annotated using PyIR, a Python wrapper for IgBLAST v1.9, with IMGT germline references. Reads with weak V/J assignments (E-value above 1e-6), missing CDR3, stop codons, out-of-frame junctions, or ambiguous translated residues were removed. V3J clonotypes were defined by identical inferred V gene, J gene, and CDR3 amino acid sequence. Percentage overlap between repertoires was computed as shared unique clonotypes divided by the size of the smaller repertoire. Repertoire richness was assessed with RTK rarefaction, the Chao1 estimator, and Recon v2.1 estimates of unobserved clonotypes. For all TCRbeta clonotypes obtained by the gDNA method from a few donors, generation probabilities were computed with OLGA. Here the immuneACCESS table is served through TCRdb, limited to in-frame sequences with V and J called. Missing clones are a known gap in these copies; in checked studies unresolved V genes cover under half, and the rest lacks a known reason. The V and J calls and clone size were taken over from that table, and D and trimming were inferred from the DNA. In all, the sample holds roughly 660,000 clones, and 90% of those were seen once. The ten largest clones capture 30% to 40% of the sample.

Healthy HIV-negative adults with no recently reported acute infections or vaccinations were included as donors. Only Caucasian adults living in Nashville, Tennessee, USA were represented among the donors. The CD8 memory samples were a combination of magnetically selected CD45RO+ cells and CCR7-negative CD45RA+ effector memory (TemRA) cells. After blood collection by leukapheresis, PBMCs were isolated using Ficoll-Histopaque density gradient centrifugation and then cryopreserved in the vapor phase of liquid nitrogen. Analytical flow cytometry was used to check the purity and quantity of every magnetically sorted T cell population. Genomic DNA was isolated from every sorted fraction and measured by UV absorbance on a Nanodrop 2000c.

What was sequenced was memory CD8+ T cells from PBMCs. Sample cell subset or site, as interpreted from the label and publication: CD45RO+ cells pooled with CCR7-negative TemRA cells. The chain links TRBV4-1 with TRBJ1-4; the D gene is not confidently resolved. This sequence was found in a young man in good health. Some clones in this sample may be carry-over from other donors' samples. The nucleotide sequence reads as follows: TGCGCCAGCAGCCAAGATCTCTTCGGTTCAACTAATGAAAAACTGTTTTTT. This codes for CASSQDLFGSTNEKLFF.